The 8 T cell receptor beta chains given below trace back to one sample, sequenced in a study of cytomegalovirus exposure and HLA in healthy donors. With 60 Vbeta and 13 Jbeta primers, the PCR was carried out. Sequencing used immunoSEQ multiplex PCR; TCRdb keeps in-frame clones, though not all of them. The data show about 160,000 clones, under 85% seen once. The sequencing input was PBMCs. The source is a woman aged 25 to 39 in good health and CMV-seronegative.

The chain couples TRBV5-1 to TRBJ1-2, with 8 bases aligning to TRBD1. The CDR3 length is 14 residues. V trimming: 3 bases; J trimming: 2 bases; junction bases outside the gene matches: 3. The germline gives CDR1 SGHRS, CDR2 YFSETQ. The CDR3 sequence is CASSWYRGNYGYTF. The CDR3 region has the DNA TGCGCCAGCAGCTGGTACAGGGGGAACTATGGCTACACCTTC.

The chain couples TRBV7-3 to TRBJ2-5, with TRBD2 matching 10 bases. V trimming: 5 bases; J trimming: 5 bases; junction bases outside the gene matches: 2. Looked up from germline, CDR1 is SGHTA and CDR2 is FQGTGA. This CDR3 is built from 13 residues. The CDR3 is CASSTGLAETQYF. CDR3 DNA: TGTGCCAGCAGCACGGGACTAGCGGAGACCCAGTACTTC.

The chain has TRBV5-1 and TRBJ2-1; 9 bases map to TRBD2. Germline CDR1 reads SGHRS; CDR2 reads YFSETQ. The junction had 6 bases not matched to a gene; V was cut back by 6 bases and J by 5 bases. The CDR3 totals 14 residues. CDR3 in DNA: TGCGCCAGCAATAGGGAGCGGGGGGACAATGAGCAGTTCTTC. Its translation: CASNRERGDNEQFF.

The gene calls are TRBV19 and TRBJ1-6, with unresolved D. The germline CDR1 and CDR2 sequences are LNHDA and SQIVND (reference sequence). V was clipped by 3 bases and J by 9 bases, with 24 bases between them. This CDR3 comprises 18 residues. The CDR3 DNA follows: TGTGCCAGTAGTATTCGAGTGGGCAGAAATCAAAATCGTTCACCCCTCCACTTT. As protein: CASSIRVGRNQNRSPLHF.

The chain joins TRBV15 to TRBJ1-1; 8 bases align to TRBD1. The CDR3 consists of 14 residues. After removal of 3 bases from V and 8 bases from J, the junction contained 8 bases not matched to a gene. Germline CDR1 is LNHNV and CDR2 is YYDKDF (reference sequence). Written as DNA, the CDR3 is TGTGCCACCAGCAGGCCGGGACAGGTAAGAGAAGCTTTCTTT. This translates into CATSRPGQVREAFF.

The chain is built from TRBV18 and TRBJ1-2; the D gene is possibly TRBD1 (6 bases). Germline V gene data show CDR1 as KGHSH and CDR2 as LQKENI. V lost 6 bases, J lost 3 bases, and 14 bases lay in between. The CDR3 loop spans 14 amino acids. CDR3: CASSSARGDYGYTF. In nucleotides, the CDR3 is TGTGCCAGCTCTTCGGCCAGGGGAGACTATGGCTACACCTTC. The full variable domain, rest sourced from reference TRBV18 and TRBJ1-2, is NAGVMQNPRHLVRRRGQEARLRCSPMKGHSHVYWYRQLPEEGLKFMVYLQKENIIDESGMPKERFSAEFPKEGPSILRIQQVVRGDSAAYFCASSSARGDYGYTFGSGTRLTVV.

The CDR3 loop reads CATGGGGGEQYF. The CDR3 DNA reads TGTGCCACTGGAGGGGGGGGTGGCGAGCAGTACTTC. V is TRBV6-1 and J is TRBJ2-7, with TRBD2 as a possible D gene (7 bases). This CDR3 has 12 amino acids. The germline V gene has CDR1 MNHNS and CDR2 SASEGT. The V end was cut by 10 bases, the J end by 6 bases, with 16 bases between.

The CDR3 coding sequence is TGTGCCAGCTCACCGAGACAGGGTTTTTCTGACACCATATATTTT. Translating gives CASSPRQGFSDTIYF. V and J are TRBV18 and TRBJ1-3; 7 nucleotides align to TRBD1. Germline CDR1 reads KGHSH; CDR2 reads LQKENI. There are 15 residues in the CDR3. V dropped 3 bases and J dropped 8; count of bases not matched to a gene: 10.